This T cell receptor (beta chain) is drawn from a study of cytomegalovirus exposure and HLA in healthy donors. Turning to the study itself: Prior work identified around 110 million unique TCR beta sequences in about 179 million T cells.

Trimming cost V 3 bases and J 12 bases, with 12 bases left between them. CDR1 and CDR2 (germline): MDHEN, SYDVKM. The CDR3 loop spans 12 amino acids. Concerning this clone itself: What it binds is unknown.

Study-wide findings and caveats: Most subjects' HLA-A and HLA-B alleles were reportedly predicted from TCR beta sequences.

With 60 Vbeta and 13 Jbeta primers, the PCR was carried out. The table came from immunoSEQ multiplex PCR; TCRdb's copy has only in-frame clones and leaves some out. This sample yields more than 110,000 clones, of which 80% are seen a single time; roughly 2.4% belongs to the top ten. The sequence derives from a man aged 50 or older in good health and CMV-seronegative. The chain carries TRBV28 and TRBJ2-1; D perhaps matches TRBD2 (6 bases). The source material was PBMCs. CDR3 nucleotide sequence: TGTGCCAGCAGTTTGAAGGGGACTGCGCAGTTCTTC. As protein: CASSLKGTAQFF.